This T cell receptor (beta chain) was observed in a study of shared clonotypes between healthy human individuals. Overall study: A couple of women and three men aged 18 to 49 made up the donors. Whole-study results and caveats: Clonotype sharing among the donors was expected to vary with sequencing depth.

Several immunoSEQ 96-well plates shared each subset's DNA, each plate a replicate. The table came from immunoSEQ multiplex PCR; TCRdb's copy has only in-frame clones and leaves some out. Of 2 million to 2.5 million clones in the sample, 90% to 96% were seen once. On this clone itself: The antigen remains undetermined.

V gave up 4 bases and J gave up 4 bases; unmatched junction bases: 3. This CDR3 has 12 amino acids. Germline CDR1 reads SQVTM; CDR2 reads ANQGSEA. The receptor comes from a man younger than 35 in good health. The sample was naive CD4+ T cells sorted from blood. The subset: CD45RA+ positively selected. This chain links TRBV29-1 with TRBJ2-5; 7 nucleotides agree with TRBD2. In DNA form, the CDR3 reads TGCAGCGTTGGGGGAGGGGCAGAGACCCAGTACTTC. It specifies CSVGGGAETQYF.